This TCR beta chain was obtained from a study of OX40 agonist ivuxolimab in advanced cancers. In regard to this clone: Its antigen is currently unknown.

Germline CDR1 and CDR2: SEHNR and FQNEAQ (reference sequence). The CDR3 contains 14 residues. The ends were cut back, 8 bases at V and 1 base at J, with 11 bases in the middle. Clones were sequenced by immunoSEQ multiplex PCR, and TCRdb holds only the in-frame ones, with some missing. The data hold 70,000 or so clones, with 75% to 95% observed a single time. Points from the study as a whole: The expanded peripheral T cells' antigen specificity was not determined. Partial responders receiving 0.1-3.0 mg/kg showed among the lowest clonal expansion. Dosing at 0.1 to 3.0 mg/kg was accompanied by clonal expansion of CD4+ and CD8+ blood T cells by week 6.

The starting material was CD4+ or CD8+ T cells sorted from blood, obtained in a trial of the OX40 agonist ivuxolimab. J is TRBJ2-2 and V is TRBV7-9; possibly TRBD1 for D (6 bases). This TCR derives from an adult with an advanced solid tumor such as melanoma, head and neck, liver or kidney cancer. The chain's CDR3 is CASGAGVNTGELFF. As DNA, the CDR3 is TGTGCCAGCGGAGCAGGGGTGAACACCGGGGAGCTGTTTTTT.